A selection of T cell receptor beta chains follows, all from one sample in a study of blood T cell repertoires in COVID-19. Profiled with immunoSEQ multiplex PCR; TCRdb holds only in-frame clones, not every one. The sample contains 250,000 to 300,000 clones, roughly nine tenths of which appear only once. Sequenced material: PBMCs or T cells enriched from blood (not recorded which). These TCRs come from a human donor in a cohort exposed to, infected with or recovered from COVID-19 (not recorded which). The donor label of this sample is uncertain. Each CDR3 is given with its conserved first and last residue. The D gene is left open where the match is weak. Not all rows give a size; the values are once, few, many and, for expanded clones, a class.

d_call clone_size j_call v_call cdr3_nt cdr3_aa
. . TRBJ1-1 TRBV19 TGTGCCAGTTTGAGCGGACAGCTGAACACTGAAGCTTTCTTT CASLSGQLNTEAFF
TRBD1 once TRBJ2-2 TRBV5-1 TGCGCCAGCAGCGGACAGGGATACGGGGAGCTGTTTTTT CASSGQGYGELFF
TRBD2 . TRBJ2-6 TRBV7-9 TGTGCCAGCAGCTTATTGGTAGCGGGGGTCTCTGGGGCCAACGTCCTGACTTTC CASSLLVAGVSGANVLTF
. . TRBJ2-3 TRBV2 TGTGCCAGCAGTGAGACAGCCACAGATACGCAGTATTTT CASSETATDTQYF
. . TRBJ2-6 TRBV9 TGTGCCAGCAGCCCTCGGACCAAGGCGGGGTCTGGGGCCAACGTCCTGACTTTC CASSPRTKAGSGANVLTF
. . TRBJ2-3 TRBV27 TGTGCCAGCCGATACAGGACAGATACGCAGTATTTT CASRYRTDTQYF
. . TRBJ1-4 TRBV5-1 TGCGCCAGCAGCTTGGCCATGGGAGATGGTAAACTGTTTTTT CASSLAMGDGKLFF
TRBD2 once TRBJ2-3 TRBV7-8 TGTGCCAGCAGCCTCAGCGGGGGGGCCCTAGATACGCAGTATTTT CASSLSGGALDTQYF
TRBD1 . TRBJ1-4 TRBV7-2 TGTGCCAGCAGCTTGCGGACAGGTCGTAATGAAAAACTGTTTTTT CASSLRTGRNEKLFF
. . TRBJ1-1 TRBV29-1 TGCAGCGGACTGGAGGTGAACACTGAAGCTTTCTTT CSGLEVNTEAFF
. . TRBJ1-1 TRBV7-9 TGTGCCAGCAGCTTAGCGCTATCGGATGGGGCAGGGTGGATAACTGAAGCTTTCTTT CASSLALSDGAGWITEAFF
TRBD1 . TRBJ1-1 TRBV10-3 TGTGCCATCAGTGAAGGGGACAGGGAATGGAACACTGAAGCTTTCTTT CAISEGDREWNTEAFF